Detailed here is one T cell receptor (beta chain). This clone was found once. Its specific antigen is unknown. It has no much larger one-base neighbor in the sample; base qualities were not kept. The sample originates from a study of neoadjuvant anti-PD-1 for oral cavity cancer (dated by TCRdb to about 2021). For the wider study: Patients mostly received three to four biweekly doses of nivolumab at 3 mg/kg before curative-intent surgical resection. A 33% response rate was observed in the parent correlative cohort, in which about a dozen patients were included. Responders were defined as patients with complete response, partial response or stable disease by RECIST 1.1; non-responders were defined as patients with progression. Patients without progression received a fourth nivolumab dose around day 43 and underwent definitive surgical resection on days 50-56.

Results the study describes overall, beyond this receptor: After neoadjuvant nivolumab, significantly higher T cell clonality (Gini index) was found within PBMCs in non-responders than in responders. Higher pretreatment blood TCRbeta clonality and lower post-treatment tumor TCRbeta clonality were correlated with higher pretreatment blood Treg/Th17 ratios. The TCR analyses had only a few patients in each response group, and the authors called for validation in larger cohorts.

The sample's time point, from its label and the paper: before neoadjuvant nivolumab. Patients were newly diagnosed with stage II-IVA oral cavity squamous cell carcinoma and had received no prior systemic or radiation treatment. The cohort was made up of patients with locally advanced, HPV-negative oral cavity squamous cell carcinoma. No culture maintenance or expansion was done, as the peripheral blood mononuclear cells went straight to analysis. The samples were drawn from a longitudinal correlative study tied to a single-arm phase II trial testing neoadjuvant nivolumab in oral cavity squamous cell carcinoma. Subject-matched pre- and post-treatment PBMCs and tumors from three responders and three non-responders underwent genomic DNA-based TCRbeta sequencing. Peripheral blood mononuclear cells were collected before nivolumab treatment and were collected again after treatment, at the time of surgery. The Maxwell RSC DNA from Cells kit was used to isolate genomic DNA from PBMCs.

For deep sequencing, each PBMC sample was run in six replicates, with libraries mostly built from about 500 ng of input genomic DNA. Following the manufacturer's instructions, the team built TCRbeta libraries using the immunoSEQ hsTCRbeta kit. The finished libraries were brought together in one pool at approximately 3 nM, which was then read using an Illumina NovaSeq 6000 S4 flow cell. The source study handled its data this way. Raw data preprocessing and quality control were performed with the immunoSEQ Analyzer. The analysis was restricted to productive rearrangements, with each unique CDR3 amino acid sequence defining a clonotype. Using the R package tcR, the researchers computed the Gini-Simpson index as their estimate of repertoire clonality. Gini indices were compared with Student's t test, and associations with tumor size change were assessed by Pearson correlation. What TCRdb holds here is the immuneACCESS table cut down to in-frame rearrangements. Part of the clones is not present; checked against another copy, under half of the missing clones reflect an unresolved V gene, and the others are unexplained. V, J and clone size are taken as reported in that table, and D and trimming were inferred from the DNA itself. The sample table contains approximately 15,000 clones; only one count was recorded for 60% to 65% of them. The top ten hold 2.4% of the sample.

The clonotype was recovered from a person between 40 and 85 years old with oral cavity squamous cell carcinoma. Sequencing used PBMCs, obtained before nivolumab (anti-PD-1) treatment.

Here the CDR3 is given as CASSLRGNTEAFF. In nucleotide form, the sequence is TGCGCCAGCAGCTTAAGGGGGAACACTGAAGCTTTCTTT. This sequence uses TRBV5-1 and TRBJ1-1, with TRBD1 tentatively as D gene (5 bases match). The junction carries 6 bases between V and J, which are trimmed by 2 bases and 1 base respectively. CDR1 is given as SGHRS and CDR2 as YFSETQ, both from the germline V gene. CDR3 length: 13 amino acids, cysteine to phenylalanine. The sequence is cut down to CDR3 DNA, 39 bases in frame from base 1.